The 26 T cell receptor beta chains below were found in one sample sequenced in a study of Tregs in tolerant kidney transplant recipients. Some clones are missing from TCRdb's copy, which holds only in-frame ones; the method was immunoSEQ multiplex PCR. The data contain 75,000 to 100,000 clones, around 94% of them singletons. The material sequenced was CD8+ T cells from blood. The receptors here all came from a human donor in good health.

The chain carries TRBV7-9 and TRBJ2-5, with TRBD2 identical over 12 bases. Per germline, CDR1 SEHNR and CDR2 FQNEAQ (reference sequence). The CDR3 covers 16 residues. With V trimmed by 5 bases and J by 1 base, 5 bases remained unmatched. CDR3 sequence: CASSVLAGGFQETQYF. In DNA form, the CDR3 reads TGTGCCAGCAGCGTACTAGCGGGGGGCTTCCAAGAGACCCAGTACTTC.

This clone was counted only a few times. The chain employs TRBV2 and TRBJ2-5; maybe TRBD2 (6 bases). Germline CDR1 reads SNHLY; CDR2 reads FYNNEI. The CDR3 has 14 residues. Deletions cut 7 bases from V and 2 bases from J, with 14 bases between. This chain's CDR3 is CASIRRADQETQYF. The DNA for the CDR3 is TGTGCCAGCATCAGGAGGGCAGATCAAGAGACCCAGTACTTC.

The V call is TRBV27, the J call TRBJ2-1; 9 bases fit TRBD2. The V gene's germline CDR1 is MNHEY and CDR2 SMNVEV (reference sequence). The ends lost 2 bases at V and 6 bases at J; junction bases unmatched: 11. The CDR3 has 17 residues. The chain's CDR3 is CASSLGAGAGGPNEQFF. The CDR3 region has the DNA TGTGCCAGCAGTTTAGGGGCGGGAGCGGGGGGTCCCAATGAGCAGTTCTTC.

This CDR3 reads CASSIAGTGAFYEQYF. CDR3 DNA: TGTGCCAGTAGTATAGCCGGGACAGGGGCGTTCTACGAGCAGTACTTC. The chain is built from TRBV19 and TRBJ2-7, with 10 bases fitting TRBD1. After removal of 1 base from V and 3 bases from J, the junction contained 6 bases not matched to a gene. The CDR3 contains 16 residues. Germline V gives CDR1 LNHDA, CDR2 SQIVND (reference sequence).

J is TRBJ2-4 and V is TRBV29-1; 8 nucleotides line up with TRBD2. The CDR3 has 15 amino acids. The ends lost 4 bases at V and 1 base at J; junction bases unmatched: 6. From germline, CDR1 is SQVTM and CDR2 ANQGSEA. CDR3 DNA: TGCAGCGTTGTCGGACTAGCAGGGGCCAAAAACATTCAGTACTTC. Translated, it gives CSVVGLAGAKNIQYF.

This clone appeared once. This sequence joins TRBV7-8 and TRBJ2-3; a weak D match, TRBD2 (7 bases). Between the trimmed V and J ends, which lost 10 bases and 2 bases, there was a span of 22 bases. The CDR3 runs to 16 residues. Germline values: CDR1 SGHVS, CDR2 FQNEAQ. CDR3 sequence (DNA): TGTGCCACCTACTTAGGGGGGGCAGGGACCACAGATACGCAGTATTTT. Protein product: CATYLGGAGTTDTQYF.

The chain carries TRBV30 and TRBJ2-1, with D tentatively TRBD2 (5 bases). Trimming pared 0 bases from V and 7 bases from J, leaving 7 bases between. The CDR3 spans 12 residues. CDR1 and CDR2 (germline): GTSNPN, SVGIG (reference sequence). This CDR3 reads CAWSVAVNEQFF. In DNA form, the CDR3 reads TGTGCCTGGAGTGTAGCGGTGAATGAGCAGTTCTTC. The complete variable domain, with remaining parts taken from reference TRBV30 and TRBJ2-1, reads SQTIHQWPATLVQPVGSPLSLECTVEGTSNPNLYWYRQAAGRGLQLLFYSVGIGQISSEVPQNLSASRPQDRQFILSSKKLLLSDSGFYLCAWSVAVNEQFFGPGTRLTVL.

The chain has TRBV29-1 and TRBJ2-7; D not certain. Trimming stripped 1 base from V and 0 bases from J, with 7 bases between. The CDR3 runs to 13 residues. The V gene's germline CDR1 is SQVTM and CDR2 ANQGSEA. The CDR3 here is CSVEGGTSYEQYF. The CDR3 region has the DNA TGCAGCGTTGAAGGGGGAACCTCCTACGAGCAGTACTTC.

This sequence joins TRBV4-1 and TRBJ1-1; unclear D gene. The CDR3 runs 16 residues. Germline loops: CDR1 MGHRA, CDR2 YSYEKL. Trimming took off 0 bases at V and 1 base at J, with 12 bases between the two ends. CDR3 sequence reads: CASSQEGSTANTEAFF. The CDR3 DNA reads as TGCGCCAGCAGCCAAGAAGGTAGCACGGCGAACACTGAAGCTTTCTTT.

V is TRBV7-9 and J is TRBJ2-5; D remains unclear. CDR1 and CDR2 (germline): SEHNR, FQNEAQ (reference sequence). This CDR3 is 12 amino acids long. V was trimmed by 5 bases and J by 1 base, leaving 5 bases between them. This CDR3 is CASSRFQETQYF. For the CDR3, the DNA is TGTGCCAGCAGCCGCTTCCAAGAGACCCAGTACTTC.

J is TRBJ2-3 and V is TRBV27; tentatively, D is TRBD2 (6 bases). The germline V gene has CDR1 MNHEY and CDR2 SMNVEV (reference sequence). This CDR3 has 14 residues. Trimming took off 3 bases at V and 1 base at J, with 8 bases between the two ends. The CDR3 spells CASSLREGTDTQYF. The CDR3 DNA sequence: TGTGCCAGCAGTTTGAGGGAGGGCACAGATACGCAGTATTTT.

The chain recombines TRBV7-9 with TRBJ1-2, with a possible D match to TRBD1 (6 bases). Trimming pared 5 bases from V and 0 bases from J, leaving 16 bases between. There are 16 residues in the CDR3. Germline V lookup: CDR1 SEHNR, CDR2 FQNEAQ (reference sequence). CDR3 coding DNA: TGTGCCAGCAGCCTAGGGGGGACGCCCACTAACTATGGCTACACCTTC. It specifies CASSLGGTPTNYGYTF. Together with reference TRBV7-9 and TRBJ1-2, the CDR3 gives the full variable domain: DTGVSQNPRHKITKRGQNVTFRCDPISEHNRLYWYRQTLGQGPEFLTYFQNEAQLEKSRLLSDRFSAERPKGSFSTLEIQRTEQGDSAMYLCASSLGGTPTNYGYTFGSGTRLTVV.

The chain couples TRBV30 to TRBJ1-5, with D maybe TRBD1 (5 bases). V lost 1 base to trimming and J lost 1 base, with 8 bases between them. The CDR3 sequence is 14 residues long. Germline CDR1 and CDR2: GTSNPN and SVGIG (reference sequence). Here the CDR3 DNA reads TGTGCCTGGAGTGAGGGGATCAGCAATCAGCCCCAGCATTTT. It specifies CAWSEGISNQPQHF.

This chain links TRBV5-1 with TRBJ2-3; D possibly corresponds to TRBD1 (6 bases). The germline V gene encodes CDR1 SGHRS and CDR2 YFSETQ. The germline V and J ends were trimmed by 0 bases and 2 bases, with 13 bases remaining between them. The CDR3 has 16 amino acids. CDR3 sequence reads: CASSLVMGAVTDTQYF. As DNA, the CDR3 is TGCGCCAGCAGCTTGGTTATGGGGGCCGTCACAGATACGCAGTATTTT.

This clone appeared a single time. The chain links TRBV19 to TRBJ1-2; 7 nucleotides line up with TRBD1. The germline CDR1 and CDR2 sequences are LNHDA and SQIVND (reference sequence). V lost 7 bases and J lost 3; bases outside the gene matches: 5. The CDR3 length is 13 residues. For the CDR3, the DNA is TGTGCCAGTACGGAAGGGGGCGACTATGGCTACACCTTC. This sequence encodes CASTEGGDYGYTF.

The J gene is TRBJ1-4, the V gene TRBV27, with 7 bases that match TRBD1. J lost 7 bases, V lost 6 bases, and 8 bases had no gene match. Per the germline V gene, CDR1 is MNHEY and CDR2 is SMNVEV (reference sequence). This CDR3 spans 14 amino acids. Here the CDR3 DNA reads TGTGCCAGCAGCCTCACAGGGGAGGGTGAAAAACTGTTTTTT. It yields the protein CASSLTGEGEKLFF.

The chain combines TRBV6-6 with TRBJ2-5; D might be TRBD1 (5 bases). The CDR3 runs 14 residues. CDR1 is MNHNY and CDR2 is SVGAGI in the germline V gene (reference sequence). V lost 2 bases to trimming and J lost 4 bases, with 11 bases between them. The CDR3 loop reads CASSYRGIGETQYF. For the CDR3, the DNA is TGTGCCAGCAGTTACAGGGGCATCGGAGAGACCCAGTACTTC.

The genes are TRBV4-1 and TRBJ2-7, with D unresolved. The CDR3 extends over 12 amino acids. Trimming took 1 base from V and 9 from J, leaving 10 bases between them. Germline V CDR1 and CDR2: MGHRA, YSYEKL. CDR3 in amino acids: CASSQVGLGQYF. The CDR3 coding sequence is TGCGCCAGCAGCCAAGTAGGGTTGGGGCAGTACTTC.

The V gene is TRBV5-1, the J gene TRBJ1-1, with 7 bases that match TRBD1. This CDR3 spans 14 amino acids. V was pared by 0 bases and J by 4 bases, with 3 bases of the junction left unmatched. Germline values: CDR1 SGHRS, CDR2 YFSETQ. CDR3 sequence (DNA): TGCGCCAGCAGCTTGGGACAGGGTCGCACTGAAGCTTTCTTT. Translation gives CASSLGQGRTEAFF.

This sequence joins TRBV4-2 and TRBJ1-2, with D possibly being TRBD1 (5 bases). The V end lost 1 base, the J end lost 5 bases, and 11 bases lay between the germline ends. The CDR3 length is 14 residues. CDR1 is LGHNA, CDR2 YNFKEQ, per germline. CDR3 region: CASSQVGDPYGYTF. The DNA of the CDR3 is TGTGCCAGCAGCCAAGTCGGGGACCCGTATGGCTACACCTTC.

The rearrangement uses TRBV7-6 and TRBJ2-3, with 8 bases aligning to TRBD2. The CDR3 runs to 17 residues. Germline loops: CDR1 SGHVS, CDR2 FNYEAQ. V lost 5 bases to trimming and J lost 6 bases; unmatched junction nucleotides: 16. The CDR3 bases are TGTGCCAGCAGCCACGGCATGATAGCGGGAACTTCCGATACGCAGTATTTT. Translation: CASSHGMIAGTSDTQYF.

The rearrangement links TRBV13 to TRBJ1-1; TRBD1 matches at 9 bases. CDR1 is PRHDT and CDR2 is FYEKMQ in the germline V gene (reference sequence). Trimming cost V 4 bases and J 7 bases; bases outside gene matches: 10. The CDR3 has 15 amino acids. The CDR3 DNA follows: TGTGCCAGCAGCTCCGGGACAGGGTGGCGGAATGAAGCTTTCTTT. Amino acid sequence: CASSSGTGWRNEAFF.

The chain has TRBV19 and TRBJ2-1; a possible D gene is TRBD1 (6 bases). This CDR3 region has 16 residues. Germline CDR1 LNHDA, CDR2 SQIVND (reference sequence). V lost 7 bases and J 4 bases, leaving 20 bases between the germline ends. The CDR3 sequence is CASTDLTGGRYNEQFF. The CDR3 DNA sequence: TGTGCCAGTACCGATCTGACAGGCGGAAGGTACAATGAGCAGTTCTTC.

The V gene is TRBV29-1, the J gene TRBJ2-7, with no clear D. The CDR3 loop spans 13 amino acids. CDR1 is SQVTM and CDR2 is ANQGSEA in the germline V gene. Trimming left V 3 bases short and J 7 bases short, with 16 bases between. CDR3 sequence reads: CSVDMVGSQEQYF. The DNA for the CDR3 is TGCAGCGTTGACATGGTGGGAAGTCAAGAGCAGTACTTC.

This CDR3 is CASSPRSRGDEQFF. The DNA for the CDR3 is TGCGCCAGCAGCCCCAGAAGTCGGGGCGATGAGCAGTTCTTC. The V call is TRBV5-1, the J call TRBJ2-1; D is tentatively TRBD1 or TRBD2 (5 bases each). The germline V gene encodes CDR1 SGHRS and CDR2 YFSETQ. Deletions cut 4 bases from V and 8 bases from J, with 16 bases between. The CDR3 loop spans 14 amino acids.

The chain uses TRBV7-2 and TRBJ2-3; 8 bases align to TRBD2. Germline V gene lookup returns CDR1 SGHTA and CDR2 FQGNSA. There are 17 residues in the CDR3. The junction had 6 bases not matched to a gene; V was cut back by 1 base and J by 0 bases. Written as DNA, the CDR3 is TGTGCCAGCAGCTTAGTCTGGGCTAGCGGGAGCACAGATACGCAGTATTTT. Its protein is CASSLVWASGSTDTQYF.